The text below deals with one T cell receptor (beta chain). The data belong to a study of T cell changes during pregnancy in multiple sclerosis. Libraries were prepared by immunoSEQ multiplex PCR; TCRdb keeps only in-frame clonotypes and omits some of them. This sample has about 40,000 clones; about nine tenths occur once, and the top ten carry 1% to 1.5%. The CDR3 extends over 13 amino acids. Trimming removed 1 base at V and 5 bases at J, with 8 bases between. Germline-derived CDR1 and CDR2 are LGHNA and YNFKEQ. This chain joins TRBV4-2 and TRBJ1-1, with D tentatively TRBD1 (5 bases). The sample consisted of CD4+ T cells from peripheral blood mononuclear cells, taken in the second trimester of pregnancy. This receptor was obtained from a female donor with multiple sclerosis, enrolled in a pregnancy study. Written as DNA, the CDR3 is TGTGCCAGCAGCCAAGGGCAGGGAACTGAAGCTTTCTTT. Its protein product is CASSQGQGTEAFF.